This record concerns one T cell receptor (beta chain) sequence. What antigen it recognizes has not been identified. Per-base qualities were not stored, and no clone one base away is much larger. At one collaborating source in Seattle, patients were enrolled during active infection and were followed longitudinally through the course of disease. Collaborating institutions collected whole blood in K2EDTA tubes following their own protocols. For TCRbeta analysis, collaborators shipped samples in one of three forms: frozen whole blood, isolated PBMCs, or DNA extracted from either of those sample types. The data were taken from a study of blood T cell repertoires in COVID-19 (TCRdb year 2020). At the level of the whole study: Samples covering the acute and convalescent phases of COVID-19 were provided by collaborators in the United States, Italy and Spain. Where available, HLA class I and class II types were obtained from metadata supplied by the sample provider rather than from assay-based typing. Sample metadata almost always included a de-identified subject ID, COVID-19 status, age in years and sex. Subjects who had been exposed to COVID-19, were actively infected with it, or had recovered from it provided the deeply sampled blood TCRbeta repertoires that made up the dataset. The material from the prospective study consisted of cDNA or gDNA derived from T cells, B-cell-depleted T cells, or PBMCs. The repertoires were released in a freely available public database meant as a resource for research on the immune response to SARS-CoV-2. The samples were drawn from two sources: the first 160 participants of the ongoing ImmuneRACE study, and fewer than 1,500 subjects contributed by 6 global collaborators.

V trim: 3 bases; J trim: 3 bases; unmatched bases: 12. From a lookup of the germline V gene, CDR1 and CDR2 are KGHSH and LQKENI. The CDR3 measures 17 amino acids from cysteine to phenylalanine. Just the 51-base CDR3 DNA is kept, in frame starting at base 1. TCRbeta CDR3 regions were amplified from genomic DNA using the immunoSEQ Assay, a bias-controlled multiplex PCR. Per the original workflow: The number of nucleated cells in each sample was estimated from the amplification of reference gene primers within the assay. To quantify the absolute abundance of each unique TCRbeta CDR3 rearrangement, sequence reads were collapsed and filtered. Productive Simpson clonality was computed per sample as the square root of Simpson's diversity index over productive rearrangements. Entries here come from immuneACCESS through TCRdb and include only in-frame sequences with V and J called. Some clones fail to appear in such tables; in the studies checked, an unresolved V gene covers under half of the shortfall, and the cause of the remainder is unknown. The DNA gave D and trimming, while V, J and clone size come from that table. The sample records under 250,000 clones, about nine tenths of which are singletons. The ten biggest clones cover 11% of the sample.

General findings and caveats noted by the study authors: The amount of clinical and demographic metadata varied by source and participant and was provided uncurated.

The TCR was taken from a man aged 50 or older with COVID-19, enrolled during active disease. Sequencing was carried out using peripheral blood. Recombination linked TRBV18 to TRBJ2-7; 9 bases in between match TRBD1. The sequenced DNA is TGTGCCAGCTCACCCTATCGTGGGACAGGGCTTAGCTACGAGCAGTACTTC. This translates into CASSPYRGTGLSYEQYF.